One sample yielded the 25 T cell receptor beta chains listed below, sequenced in a study of CD8 T cells in ankylosing spondylitis (dated by TCRdb to 2017 to 2019). Study-wide conclusions, independent of this receptor: Blood from ankylosing spondylitis patients appeared to be characterized by a TCR beta motif made up of seven or eight highly homologous amino acid variants.

No antigen has been assigned to these receptors. Libraries were made using 5' RACE. Sequencing instrument: Illumina HiSeq 2500. The raw public data were reprocessed by TCRdb itself: fastp quality trimming at Q25, MiXCR clonotype calling, in-frame beta chains only. Each entry merges the rows of one CDR3 protein and shows their most common DNA and genes. The sample profile shows about 800,000 distinct CDR3 sequences; around 11% of them were found once. About 0.49% of the sample lies in the top ten. The sample taken for sequencing was blood, either unsorted or a sorted T cell fraction (not recorded which). The receptors originated from a male donor with ankylosing spondylitis.

This clonotype was seen repeatedly, ten times or more. The V call is TRBV7-9, the J call TRBJ2-2; 9 bases are shared with TRBD1. CDR1 is SEHNR, CDR2 FQNEAQ, per germline (reference sequence). After removal of 5 bases from V and 7 bases from J, the junction contained 5 bases not matched to a gene. This CDR3 spans 14 amino acids. CDR3 nucleotide sequence: TGTGCCAGCAGCCCCGGACAGGGGATCGGGGAGCTGTTTTTT. It yields the protein CASSPGQGIGELFF.

This clonotype occurred a few times. The chain couples TRBV4-3 to TRBJ1-1; the D gene is possibly TRBD1 (6 bases). Germline V lookup: CDR1 LGHNA, CDR2 YSLEER. The CDR3 sequence is 15 residues long. Trimming took 0 bases from V and 1 from J, leaving 9 bases between them. The DNA of the CDR3 is TGCGCCAGCAGCCAAGACGGACAGTCGAACACTGAAGCTTTCTTT. Encoded protein: CASSQDGQSNTEAFF.

V is TRBV6-1 and J is TRBJ1-6; 9 bases match TRBD1. The CDR3 length is 15 residues. The trim removed 5 bases at V and 8 bases at J, leaving 7 bases unmatched. The V gene's germline CDR1 is MNHNS and CDR2 SASEGT. The CDR3 region is CASSTWTGVDSPLHF. The CDR3 coding sequence is TGTGCCAGCAGTACCTGGACAGGGGTGGATTCACCCCTCCACTTT.

This chain connects TRBV21-1 to TRBJ1-1; the table names TRBD1, a call not compared with the DNA. TRBV21-1 is described as a pseudogene. The CDR3 extends over 17 amino acids. CDR3 sequence reads: CASSKISGAMGNTEAFF. As DNA, the CDR3 is TGTGCCAGCAGCAAAATTTCGGGGGCAATGGGGAACACTGAAGCTTTCTTT.

The chain recombines TRBV5-1 with TRBJ2-7; 7 bases align to TRBD2. CDR3 size: 13 residues. Germline values: CDR1 SGHRS, CDR2 YFSETQ. V shed 4 bases and J 0 bases; nucleotides not matched to a gene: 1. The CDR3 region is CASSAGDSYEQYF. CDR3 in DNA: TGCGCCAGCAGCGCGGGGGACTCCTACGAGCAGTACTTC.

This clonotype was recorded a few times. The V and J genes are TRBV6-1 and TRBJ2-1; D uncertain. The CDR3 has 15 amino acids. Trimming cost V 4 bases and J 2 bases, with 12 bases left between them. Germline CDR1 reads MNHNS; CDR2 reads SASEGT. DNA for the CDR3: TGTGCCAGCAGTGGTTTAAGAGTCACCTACAATGAGCAGTTCTTC. It translates to CASSGLRVTYNEQFF.

This clonotype was recorded many times. The V and J genes are TRBV10-3 and TRBJ1-1; tentatively, D is TRBD1 (5 bases). This CDR3 spans 15 amino acids. V gave up 6 bases and J gave up 0 bases, with 14 bases separating them. Germline CDR1 ENHRY, CDR2 SYGVKD. CDR3 region: CAIRTSKTVNTEAFF. In DNA, the CDR3 is TGTGCCATCAGAACCTCCAAGACAGTGAACACTGAAGCTTTCTTT.

The V gene is TRBV5-4, the J gene TRBJ2-2; possible D gene TRBD2, 5 bases. V lost 1 base to trimming and J lost 3 bases, with 22 bases between them. This CDR3 has 19 amino acids. CDR1 and CDR2 from the germline V gene are SGHNT and YYREEE (reference sequence). The CDR3 is CASSLLGTRASADTGELFF. For the CDR3, the DNA is TGTGCCAGCAGCTTGTTGGGCACTAGGGCGAGTGCGGACACCGGGGAGCTGTTTTTT.

This clonotype was seen ten or more times. At one boundary the junction diverges from the germline segment, which might be a read error. This chain uses TRBV20-1 with TRBJ2-1; unclear D gene. Per germline, CDR1 DFQATT and CDR2 SNEGSKA (reference sequence). This CDR3 is 11 amino acids long. The CDR3 DNA is TGCAGTGCTAGGACGGCGGCCCCCTCAGTCTTC. Translating it yields CSARTAAPSVF.

This clonotype was counted at least ten times. The chain recombines TRBV6-6 with TRBJ2-3; no definite D call. V was cut by 0 bases and J by 5 bases, with 0 bases left in between. This CDR3 region has 11 residues. Germline V CDR1 and CDR2: MNHNY, SVGAGI (reference sequence). The CDR3 DNA reads as TGTGCCAGCAGTTACTCAGATACGCAGTATTTT. This encodes CASSYSDTQYF.

The rearrangement joins TRBV20-1 to TRBJ2-3, with 7 bases identical to TRBD2. Germline V lookup: CDR1 DFQATT, CDR2 SNEGSKA (reference sequence). The CDR3 is made up of 13 amino acids. Trimming removed 6 bases from V and 0 bases from J; junction bases left unmatched: 3. Written as DNA, the CDR3 is TGCAGTGCCCAAGCGGGGAGCACAGATACGCAGTATTTT. It is translated as CSAQAGSTDTQYF.

This clonotype has more than one count but fewer than ten. CDR3 region: CAISHRRNYGYTF. The CDR3 coding sequence is TGTGCCATCAGTCACCGTCGGAACTATGGCTACACCTTC. The chain couples TRBV10-3 to TRBJ1-2; no definite D call. V gave up 5 bases and J gave up 2 bases, with 9 bases separating them. The CDR3 length is 13 residues. The germline V gene has CDR1 ENHRY and CDR2 SYGVKD.

This clonotype has a handful of counts. The chain joins TRBV7-2 to TRBJ2-3; 9 nucleotides align to TRBD1. The V gene's germline CDR1 is SGHTA and CDR2 FQGNSA. The CDR3 consists of 16 residues. With 3 bases clipped from V and 8 bases from J, the junction kept 12 bases outside the gene matches. CDR3 bases: TGTGCCAGCAGCTTCGCCGGGACAGGGCCCCATGGTACGCAGTATTTT. Translated: CASSFAGTGPHGTQYF.

Details on this clonotype: A much larger clone lies one base from this, so it may be a read error. The J gene is TRBJ1-6, the V gene TRBV28; 7 bases are shared with TRBD1. V lost 6 bases and J lost 4; bases outside the gene matches: 3. CDR1 is MDHEN and CDR2 is SYDVKM in the germline V gene. This CDR3 spans 14 amino acids. The DNA for the CDR3 is TGTGCCAGCAGCGGGACAGCTTATAATTCACCCCTCCACTTT. Its translation: CASSGTAYNSPLHF.

The table lists this clonotype with many counts. This chain joins TRBV5-6 and TRBJ2-3, with unresolved D. The CDR3 extends over 13 amino acids. Germline-derived CDR1 and CDR2 are SGHDT and YYEEEE. Deletions cut 4 bases from V and 2 bases from J, with 8 bases between. The CDR3 protein is CASSQLSTDTQYF. The CDR3 nucleotides read TGTGCCAGCAGCCAATTGTCCACAGATACGCAGTATTTT.

This clonotype has a count of ten or more. CDR3: CASSYMAPYSNQPQHF. For the CDR3, the DNA is TGTGCCAGCAGTTACATGGCGCCCTATAGCAATCAGCCCCAGCATTTT. The V and J genes are TRBV6-2 or TRBV6-3 and TRBJ1-5; no firm D call. Germline V gene sequence: CDR1 MNHEY, CDR2 SVGEGT. V was clipped by 2 bases and J by 0 bases, with 11 bases between them. The CDR3 is made up of 16 amino acids.

This chain links TRBV5-5 with TRBJ1-6; no definite D call. V gave up 0 bases and J gave up 11 bases, with 18 bases separating them. This CDR3 has 16 amino acids. Germline assignment: CDR1 SGHKS and CDR2 YYEKEE (reference sequence). The CDR3 coding sequence is TGTGCCAGCAGCTTGGCGGCCACCGGGTTAAATCCACCCCTCCACTTT. Residues: CASSLAATGLNPPLHF.

This rearrangement joins TRBV18 to TRBJ2-2; the D gene is possibly TRBD1 (6 bases). Trimming stripped 3 bases from V and 0 bases from J, with 14 bases between. The CDR3 sequence is 17 residues long. CDR1 and CDR2 (germline): KGHSH, LQKENI. The CDR3 sequence: CASSPYTGQTNTGELFF. The DNA for the CDR3 is TGTGCCAGCTCACCTTACACGGGACAAACGAACACCGGGGAGCTGTTTTTT.

This clonotype came up a few times. The chain is built from TRBV20-1 and TRBJ1-3; D gene uncertain. This CDR3 region has 14 residues. Germline CDR1 reads DFQATT; CDR2 reads SNEGSKA (reference sequence). The ends were cut back, 5 bases at V and 2 bases at J, with 13 bases in the middle. CDR3 sequence: CSASRIDPGNTIYF. CDR3 DNA sequence: TGCAGTGCTTCCAGGATCGACCCTGGAAACACCATATATTTT.

This clonotype was counted only a few times. The V call is TRBV27, the J call TRBJ2-3; D is uncertain. V was pared by 1 base and J by 5 bases, with 7 bases between. This CDR3 is 13 amino acids long. CDR1 and CDR2 from the germline V gene are MNHEY and SMNVEV (reference sequence). DNA for the CDR3: TGTGCCAGCAGTTTATTCCGGAGAGATACGCAGTATTTT. Amino acid sequence: CASSLFRRDTQYF.

This clonotype came up many times. The chain uses TRBV15 and TRBJ1-5, with a tentative D call TRBD1 (5 bases). Trimming left V 5 bases short and J 2 bases short, with 7 bases between. This CDR3 region has 13 residues. Germline assignment: CDR1 LNHNV and CDR2 YYDKDF (reference sequence). The chain's CDR3 is CATSPRGNQPQHF. DNA of the CDR3: TGTGCCACCAGCCCCAGGGGCAATCAGCCCCAGCATTTT.

This clonotype has a handful of counts. V usage is TRBV5-1 and J usage is TRBJ2-5, with D perhaps matching TRBD2 (6 bases). The CDR3 extends over 13 amino acids. Trimming stripped 7 bases from V and 5 bases from J, with 15 bases between. CDR1 is SGHRS and CDR2 is YFSETQ in the germline V gene. CDR3 in DNA: TGCGCCAGCTCCGAGTCTAGCGAGGAGACCCAGTACTTC. Its translation is CASSESSEETQYF.

The chain joins TRBV11-1 to TRBJ2-5; 7 nucleotides line up with TRBD1. CDR3 length: 15 residues. V gave up 5 bases and J gave up 1 base; unmatched junction bases: 7. The germline V gene has CDR1 SGHAT and CDR2 FQDESV (reference sequence). This chain's CDR3 is CASSTRGQAQETQYF. DNA for the CDR3: TGTGCCAGCAGCACCCGCGGACAGGCCCAAGAGACCCAGTACTTC.

This clonotype was seen a handful of times. This rearrangement joins TRBV7-2 to TRBJ2-2; D assignment may be TRBD1 or TRBD2 (5 bases each). This CDR3 is 15 amino acids long. V was pared by 4 bases and J by 5 bases, with 14 bases between. Germline V gives CDR1 SGHTA, CDR2 FQGNSA. The CDR3 sequence: CASSSRRGRTGELFF. The CDR3 bases are TGTGCCAGCAGCTCTCGACGGGGCCGGACCGGGGAGCTGTTTTTT.

This clonotype was detected many times. The gene calls are TRBV7-2 and TRBJ2-6, with D maybe TRBD2 (5 bases). V was pared by 7 bases and J by 9 bases, with 10 bases between. CDR3 length equals 12 residues. Per germline, CDR1 SGHTA and CDR2 FQGNSA. The CDR3 nucleotides read TGTGCCAGCACCCTTGCGGGCAACGTCCTGACTTTC. This gives the protein CASTLAGNVLTF.